The 11 T cell receptor beta chains below all came from one sample that was sequenced in a study of cytomegalovirus exposure and HLA in healthy donors (dated by TCRdb to about 2017). Library preparation was by the immunoSEQ multiplex PCR assay. For the multiplex PCR, a mixture combining 60 forward primers for TCR Vbeta segments and 13 reverse primers for TCR Jbeta segments was used. Imported from immuneACCESS, the table was reduced by TCRdb to in-frame sequences with V and J called. These copies leave out some clones; in studies compared against another copy, an unresolved V gene accounts for under half, and the cause of the remainder is not known. This sample gives roughly 150,000 clones in total; 60% to 80% of them show up just once. Approximately 15% of the sample is held by the ten biggest clonotypes. Sequencing used PBMCs. The receptors originated from a middle-aged woman in good health and CMV-seronegative.

The gene calls are TRBV12-5 and TRBJ2-7; D is unresolved. CDR1 LGHNT and CDR2 FRNRAP come from the germline V gene. V was trimmed by 9 bases and J by 2 bases, leaving 23 bases between them. The CDR3 has 16 amino acids. The CDR3 DNA reads as TGTGCTAGCCCACTCGACACTTACCTTTATCCCTACGAGCAGTACTTC. This codes for CASPLDTYLYPYEQYF. The full variable domain, rest sourced from reference TRBV12-5 and TRBJ2-7, is DARVTQTPRHKVTEMGQEVTMRCQPILGHNTVFWYRQTMMQGLELLAYFRNRAPLDDSGMPKDRFSAEMPDATLATLKIQPSEPRDSAVYFCASPLDTYLYPYEQYFGPGTRLTVT.

The count of this clone is one. The rearrangement joins TRBV9 to TRBJ2-5; TRBD1 might be the D (5 bases). The germline V gene has CDR1 SGDLS and CDR2 YYNGEE. V shed 0 bases and J shed 4 bases, with 10 bases lying between them. The CDR3 length is 14 residues. The CDR3, as DNA: TGTGCCAGCAGCGTAGAGCCAGGGCGAGAGACCCAGTACTTC. Translated, it gives CASSVEPGRETQYF.

V is TRBV7-2 and J is TRBJ2-7; D might be TRBD1 (6 bases). This CDR3 spans 13 amino acids. Germline CDR1 is SGHTA and CDR2 is FQGNSA. V was pared by 4 bases and J by 3 bases, with 10 bases between. The CDR3 sequence is CASSSLDSYEQYF. For the CDR3, the DNA is TGTGCCAGCAGCTCCTTGGACAGCTACGAGCAGTACTTC.

The chain joins TRBV2 to TRBJ2-1, with D uncertain. V was pared by 7 bases and J by 5 bases, with 12 bases between. Germline assignment: CDR1 SNHLY and CDR2 FYNNEI. The length of the CDR3 is 13 residues. CDR3 DNA sequence: TGTGCCAGCATGGGCCGTAATAACAATGAGCAGTTCTTC. Translating it yields CASMGRNNNEQFF.

V is TRBV27 and J is TRBJ2-7; TRBD2 matches 8 bases. This CDR3 comprises 13 residues. The germline V gene has CDR1 MNHEY and CDR2 SMNVEV (reference sequence). V dropped 4 bases and J dropped 2; count of bases not matched to a gene: 1. The CDR3 DNA reads TGTGCCAGCAGTTGGGGACTAGCCTACGAGCAGTACTTC. This gives the protein CASSWGLAYEQYF.

Concerning this clone: One end of the junction does not line up with germline, which may come from a read error. J is TRBJ1-1 and V is TRBV7-9; a possible D gene is TRBD1 (5 bases). The CDR3 has 14 amino acids. Per the germline V gene, CDR1 is SEHNR and CDR2 is FQNEAQ (reference sequence). CDR3 amino acids: CSSSSTGGDTEAFF. In nucleotides, the CDR3 is TGTTCCAGCAGCTCAACAGGTGGTGACACTGAAGCTTTCTTT.

The chain combines TRBV5-1 with TRBJ2-5; 7 bases fit TRBD1. CDR1 and CDR2 from the germline V gene are SGHRS and YFSETQ. V lost 0 bases to trimming and J lost 3 bases; unmatched junction nucleotides: 5. The CDR3 is 15 amino acids. The CDR3 nucleotides read TGCGCCAGCAGCTTGGGAGGGGGCTTTAAAGAGACCCAGTACTTC. Protein product: CASSLGGGFKETQYF.

The chain employs TRBV4-1 and TRBJ2-1, with D tentatively TRBD2 (6 bases). Trimming shortened V by 2 bases and J by 6 bases, and 14 bases separated the two germline ends. Per germline, CDR1 MGHRA and CDR2 YSYEKL. The CDR3 has 15 amino acids. The CDR3 coding sequence is TGCGCCAGCAGCCAACTAGCGATCCCAGCCAATGAGCAGTTCTTC. Its protein product is CASSQLAIPANEQFF.

The chain uses TRBV7-2 and TRBJ1-2; no clear D. CDR3 length: 14 amino acids. Trimming took 5 bases from V and 4 from J, leaving 14 bases between them. Germline V lookup: CDR1 SGHTA, CDR2 FQGNSA. CDR3 sequence: CASSPALTPYGYTF. The CDR3 DNA is TGTGCCAGCAGCCCTGCCCTAACCCCCTATGGCTACACCTTC.

The rearrangement links TRBV7-2 to TRBJ2-7; TRBD1 agrees at 9 bases. The germline CDR1 and CDR2 sequences are SGHTA and FQGNSA. This CDR3 spans 14 amino acids. Losses at the gene ends were 2 bases for V and 5 bases for J; bases not matched to a gene: 4. CDR3 in amino acids: CASSLKGQGHEQYF. DNA of the CDR3: TGTGCCAGCAGCTTAAAGGGACAGGGCCACGAGCAGTACTTC.

This chain uses TRBV28 with TRBJ1-1; TRBD1 matches 8 bases. J was trimmed by 12 bases and V by 5 bases; bases with no gene match: 17. The germline CDR1 and CDR2 sequences are MDHEN and SYDVKM. This CDR3 contains 15 residues. For the CDR3, the DNA is TGTGCCAGCAGTCCACCAGGGACAGGCTCATCGAAAACTTTCTTT. Its protein product is CASSPPGTGSSKTFF.